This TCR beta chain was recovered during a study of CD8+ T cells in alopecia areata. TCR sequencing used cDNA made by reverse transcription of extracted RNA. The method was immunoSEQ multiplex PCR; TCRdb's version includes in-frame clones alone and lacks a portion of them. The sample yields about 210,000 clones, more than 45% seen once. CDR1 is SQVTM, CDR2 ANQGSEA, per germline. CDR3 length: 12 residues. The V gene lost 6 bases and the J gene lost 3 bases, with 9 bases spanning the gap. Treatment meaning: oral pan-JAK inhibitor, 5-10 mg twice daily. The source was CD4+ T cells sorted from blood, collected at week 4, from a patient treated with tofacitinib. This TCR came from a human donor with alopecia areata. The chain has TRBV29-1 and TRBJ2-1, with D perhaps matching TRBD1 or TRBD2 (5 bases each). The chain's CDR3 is CSVGDGYNEQFF. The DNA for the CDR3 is TGCAGCGTAGGGGACGGCTACAATGAGCAGTTCTTC.